This T cell receptor (beta chain) was observed in a study of shared clonotypes between healthy human individuals (dated by TCRdb to between 2020 and 2021). With respect to the entire study: The cohort included three men and a couple of women between 18 and 49 years of age. Each donor's leukapheresis produced roughly between about 0.8 and 8.9 billion PBMCs. To estimate repertoire size and how much clonotype sharing occurs between individuals, the study deeply sequenced the blood TCR repertoires of five healthy adults. To increase sequencing depth and limit assay-specific biases, TCR repertoire library preparation and sequencing were carried out by different laboratories using diverse techniques. For each donor, three plates each were used for CD4 naive and CD4 memory, two plates were used for CD8 naive, and one plate was used for CD8 memory. General study outcomes and caveats: Estimated clonotype richness was generally larger for naive than for memory subsets. Across four donors, about 5.2% of naive CD4, roughly 3.5% of naive CD8, 2% to 2.5% of memory CD4, and approximately 0.4% of memory CD8 clonotypes were shared. Clonotypes shared by all four sorted-subset donors showed higher generation probabilities than non-shared clonotypes. Based on pairwise subsampling, the degree of clonotype sharing among donors was expected to be affected by sequencing depth. Rarefaction of sorted-subset datasets indicated incomplete sequencing despite the large sequencing depth. Sampling was limited to blood, and TCR repertoires in tissue likely differ from TCR repertoires in blood. The small number of donors limited the genetic and exposure-history diversity represented.

Using the deep immunoSEQ assay, multiplex PCR amplified TCR CDR3 regions from genomic DNA. Genomic DNA extracted from each cell subset was distributed evenly over all wells of several immunoSEQ 96-well plates, and each plate served as one replicate. Each replicate PCR for sorted subsets received around 200 ng genomic DNA, equal to roughly 30,000 T cell genomes. The purified libraries were quantified using a Qubit 3.0 fluorometer, sized with a Bioanalyzer 2100, and then quantified again using the KAPA Library Quantification kit. Every immunoSEQ 96-well plate was sequenced on a separate single-read 150-cycle Illumina NextSeq 550 flow cell. On the authors' methods: Because the immunoSEQ output held only junctional sequences and lacked quality scores, the filtering could not match the filtering applied to full-length reads. Sequences were annotated with PyIR, a Python wrapper for IgBLAST v1.9, and V/J genes and CDR3 were assigned using IMGT germline references. Reads were filtered out if the reads had weak V/J assignments (E-value above 1e-6), no CDR3, stop codons, out-of-frame junctions, or ambiguous translated residues. A V3J clonotype was defined by an identical inferred V gene, J gene, and CDR3 amino acid sequence. Percentage overlap between repertoires was calculated by dividing the number of shared unique clonotypes by the size of the smaller repertoire. Richness of each repertoire was evaluated using RTK rarefaction, the Chao1 estimator, and Recon v2.1 estimates of unobserved clonotypes. Generation probabilities were computed with OLGA for all TCRbeta clonotypes obtained by the gDNA method from several donors. The table was pulled from immuneACCESS by TCRdb, which kept in-frame rearrangements only. Such tables lose some clones; where checked, under half of the loss comes from unresolved V genes, and the rest has no known cause. V, J and clone size were drawn from that table, and D and trimming were deduced from the DNA. Counted in this sample were 700,000 to 950,000 clones; about 96% of them appeared once. The top ten clonotypes cover about 0.25% of the sample.

For the CD8 naive samples, CD45RO-negative cells were positively selected for CCR7, yielding a CD45RA+CCR7+ population from which TemRA cells were excluded. Donors were healthy HIV-negative adults with no recently reported acute infections or vaccinations. Every donor was a Caucasian adult living in Nashville, Tennessee, USA. After blood collection by leukapheresis, PBMCs were isolated using Ficoll-Histopaque density gradient centrifugation and then cryopreserved in the vapor phase of liquid nitrogen. Analytical flow cytometry was used to check the purity and quantity of each magnetically sorted T cell population. Genomic DNA was isolated from every sorted fraction and measured by UV absorbance on a Nanodrop 2000c. Counted from cysteine to phenylalanine, this CDR3 has 13 amino acids. The entry retains the CDR3 DNA only, 39 bases that are in frame from base 1. Compared with germline, V lacks 8 bases and J lacks 5 bases; bases without a gene match: 8. Per the germline V gene, MDHEN is the CDR1 and SYDVKM is the CDR2.

Comment on this clone: The antigen it recognizes is unknown. No quality values exist for individual bases; no much larger clone is one base distant.

The sequencing input was naive CD8+ T cells sorted from blood. The cell subset or site label, as the study defines it: CD45RA+CCR7+. The chain was built from TRBV28 and TRBJ2-5; TRBD2 lines up with 7 middle nucleotides. The receptor comes from a man aged 25 to 40 in good health. CDR3 sequence: CASLGGFSETQYF. The DNA sequence reads TGTGCCAGCCTGGGAGGGTTCTCCGAGACCCAGTACTTC.